The rows below give T cell receptor beta chains drawn from one sample of a study of technical replicates of blood from a handful of donors. The table came from immunoSEQ multiplex PCR; TCRdb's copy has only in-frame clones and leaves some out. The data contain tens of thousands of clones, roughly nine tenths of them singletons. Sequences were obtained from T cells isolated from PBMCs. These receptors originate from a human donor in good health. CDR3s include the opening cysteine and the closing phenylalanine or tryptophan. Fields, in order: CDR3 DNA, CDR3 protein, clone size, D gene, V gene, J gene. A D gene is named only where the DNA matches it firmly. Rows give clone size only sometimes, using once, few, many, or a class for an expanded clone.

CDR3 DNA: TGTGCCAGCCGAGCCGGGGGAACACAAGAGACCCAGTACTTC; CDR3 protein: CASRAGGTQETQYF; clone size: once; D gene: -; V gene: TRBV6-1; J gene: TRBJ2-5
CDR3 DNA: TGTGCCAGCAGCTCCGGACAACAGCGATATAGCAATCAGCCCCAGCATTTT; CDR3 protein: CASSSGQQRYSNQPQHF; clone size: -; D gene: -; V gene: TRBV7-9; J gene: TRBJ1-5
CDR3 DNA: TGCGCCAGCAGCTTGACGGGAGTCGAGGAGACCCAGTACTTC; CDR3 protein: CASSLTGVEETQYF; clone size: -; D gene: -; V gene: TRBV5-1; J gene: TRBJ2-5
CDR3 DNA: TGTGCCAGCAGCCCCGCAATAGGGCCGGGGACTGAAGCTTTCTTT; CDR3 protein: CASSPAIGPGTEAFF; clone size: -; D gene: -; V gene: TRBV7-9; J gene: TRBJ1-1
CDR3 DNA: TGCGCCAGCAGCCCCGACCGGACAGGGATTACTCATGGCTACACCTTC; CDR3 protein: CASSPDRTGITHGYTF; clone size: -; D gene: TRBD1; V gene: TRBV4-1; J gene: TRBJ1-2
CDR3 DNA: TGTGCCAGCAGTCCCCCCGCAGGGGCAGGAGAGCCCCAGCATTTT; CDR3 protein: CASSPPAGAGEPQHF; clone size: -; D gene: -; V gene: TRBV28; J gene: TRBJ1-5
CDR3 DNA: TGTGCCAGCAGCCCTAAGTGGAGGGGGGCCAACGTCCTGACTTTC; CDR3 protein: CASSPKWRGANVLTF; clone size: once; D gene: -; V gene: TRBV6-5; J gene: TRBJ2-6
CDR3 DNA: TGCGCCAGCAGCCAAGTGGCAGGGGGGTCGACAGATACGCAGTATTTT; CDR3 protein: CASSQVAGGSTDTQYF; clone size: -; D gene: -; V gene: TRBV4-1; J gene: TRBJ2-3
CDR3 DNA: TGTGCCAGCAGCTTAATTGGCGGTGATCAGCCCCAGCATTTT; CDR3 protein: CASSLIGGDQPQHF; clone size: -; D gene: -; V gene: TRBV7-3; J gene: TRBJ1-5
CDR3 DNA: TGTGCCAGCAGGAGGGACAATTACTACGAGCAGTACTTC; CDR3 protein: CASRRDNYYEQYF; clone size: -; D gene: -; V gene: TRBV2; J gene: TRBJ2-7
CDR3 DNA: TGCGCCAGCAGCCAGACGAGACAGGGAAATTATGGCTACACCTTC; CDR3 protein: CASSQTRQGNYGYTF; clone size: -; D gene: TRBD1; V gene: TRBV4-1; J gene: TRBJ1-2
CDR3 DNA: TGTGCCAGCTCACCCGGAGACAGGTTAAATGAAAAACTGTTTTTT; CDR3 protein: CASSPGDRLNEKLFF; clone size: once; D gene: -; V gene: TRBV18; J gene: TRBJ1-4
CDR3 DNA: TGTGCCAGCAGCTCAAGTGGGACAGGGCGGACCGGGGAGCTGTTTTTT; CDR3 protein: CASSSSGTGRTGELFF; clone size: once; D gene: TRBD1; V gene: TRBV9; J gene: TRBJ2-2
CDR3 DNA: TGTGCCAGCAGTGAAGGCAGGGCGACCGGGGAGCTGTTTTTT; CDR3 protein: CASSEGRATGELFF; clone size: -; D gene: -; V gene: TRBV2; J gene: TRBJ2-2
CDR3 DNA: TGTGCCAGCAGCCCTTGGGACAGGGGAGACGAGCAGTACTTC; CDR3 protein: CASSPWDRGDEQYF; clone size: -; D gene: TRBD1; V gene: TRBV2; J gene: TRBJ2-7
CDR3 DNA: TGTGCCAGCAGTTACACAAAATTGAACACTGAAGCTTTCTTT; CDR3 protein: CASSYTKLNTEAFF; clone size: -; D gene: -; V gene: TRBV6-6; J gene: TRBJ1-1
CDR3 DNA: TGCGCCAGCTCTCACGGTCCGGGACTAACGACCGGGGAGCTGTTTTTT; CDR3 protein: CASSHGPGLTTGELFF; clone size: -; D gene: TRBD2; V gene: TRBV10-2; J gene: TRBJ2-2
CDR3 DNA: TGCAGCGTCGCCCTAAGCTCTGGAAACACCATATATTTT; CDR3 protein: CSVALSSGNTIYF; clone size: -; D gene: -; V gene: TRBV29-1; J gene: TRBJ1-3
CDR3 DNA: TGTGCCAGCAGTCGCCAGGGGATCTACGAGCAGTACTTC; CDR3 protein: CASSRQGIYEQYF; clone size: -; D gene: -; V gene: TRBV6-6; J gene: TRBJ2-7
CDR3 DNA: TGTGCCAGCAGGAACAGGGGGCAGTACGAGCAGTACTTC; CDR3 protein: CASRNRGQYEQYF; clone size: -; D gene: TRBD1; V gene: TRBV2; J gene: TRBJ2-7
CDR3 DNA: TGTGCCAGCAGCGGGGGGACAGGGCCTCAAGGCCTTTATGGCTACACCTTC; CDR3 protein: CASSGGTGPQGLYGYTF; clone size: -; D gene: TRBD1; V gene: TRBV9; J gene: TRBJ1-2
CDR3 DNA: TGTGCCTGGAGCGACCAGGGTCTTAATGAAAAACTGTTTTTT; CDR3 protein: CAWSDQGLNEKLFF; clone size: -; D gene: -; V gene: TRBV30; J gene: TRBJ1-4
CDR3 DNA: TGCGCCAGCAGCCAAGAAGGGACAGGGGGCTACGAGCAGTACTTC; CDR3 protein: CASSQEGTGGYEQYF; clone size: -; D gene: TRBD1; V gene: TRBV4-1; J gene: TRBJ2-7
CDR3 DNA: TGTGCCAGCAGCTTAGAGACAGGCCGCTCCTACGAGCAGTACTTC; CDR3 protein: CASSLETGRSYEQYF; clone size: -; D gene: -; V gene: TRBV11-2; J gene: TRBJ2-7
CDR3 DNA: TGTGCCAGCAGTTCCCCGGACAGGGGAGCTTTCTTT; CDR3 protein: CASSSPDRGAFF; clone size: -; D gene: TRBD1; V gene: TRBV6-5; J gene: TRBJ1-1
CDR3 DNA: TGTGCCAGCAGCCAACACGGGGGCACTGAAGCTTTCTTT; CDR3 protein: CASSQHGGTEAFF; clone size: -; D gene: -; V gene: TRBV28; J gene: TRBJ1-1
CDR3 DNA: TGTGCCAGCCTATTACGAGAGGGATCCTACGAGCAGTACTTC; CDR3 protein: CASLLREGSYEQYF; clone size: -; D gene: -; V gene: TRBV6-5; J gene: TRBJ2-7
CDR3 DNA: TGCGCCAGCAGCCAAGTTACAGGGGTCAACAACGAGCAGTACTTC; CDR3 protein: CASSQVTGVNNEQYF; clone size: -; D gene: TRBD1; V gene: TRBV4-1; J gene: TRBJ2-7
CDR3 DNA: TGTGCCAGCAGTCCCTCCGGGACTAGCATGTCGAATGAGCAGTTCTTC; CDR3 protein: CASSPSGTSMSNEQFF; clone size: -; D gene: TRBD2; V gene: TRBV27; J gene: TRBJ2-1
CDR3 DNA: TGTGCCAGCAGCTTTGTAGCGGGAGACGAGCAGTACTTC; CDR3 protein: CASSFVAGDEQYF; clone size: -; D gene: TRBD2; V gene: TRBV5-4; J gene: TRBJ2-7
CDR3 DNA: TGTGCCAGCAGGCCTGACAGGATTCGAGGCTACACCTTC; CDR3 protein: CASRPDRIRGYTF; clone size: once; D gene: -; V gene: TRBV6-5; J gene: TRBJ1-2
CDR3 DNA: TGTGCCAGCCAAATCCTACAGGGAACCTACGAGCAGTACTTC; CDR3 protein: CASQILQGTYEQYF; clone size: -; D gene: -; V gene: TRBV2; J gene: TRBJ2-7
CDR3 DNA: TGCAGCGGTGAAACTAGCGACTCCTACGAGCAGTACTTC; CDR3 protein: CSGETSDSYEQYF; clone size: -; D gene: TRBD2; V gene: TRBV29-1; J gene: TRBJ2-7
CDR3 DNA: TGCGCCAGCAGCCAAGTATCAATTCGCGGGGGGCACAATGAGCAGTTCTTC; CDR3 protein: CASSQVSIRGGHNEQFF; clone size: -; D gene: TRBD2; V gene: TRBV4-1; J gene: TRBJ2-1
CDR3 DNA: TGTGCCAGCAGAGGGACAGATGAAGCTTTCTTT; CDR3 protein: CASRGTDEAFF; clone size: -; D gene: TRBD1; V gene: TRBV7-9; J gene: TRBJ1-1
CDR3 DNA: TGTGCCAGCAGGGGCGGACAGGGGGCGCCTGGAAACACCATATATTTT; CDR3 protein: CASRGGQGAPGNTIYF; clone size: -; D gene: TRBD1; V gene: TRBV2; J gene: TRBJ1-3
CDR3 DNA: TGTGCCAGTAGTATAGGTGGCGGCGAGCAGTACTTC; CDR3 protein: CASSIGGGEQYF; clone size: -; D gene: -; V gene: TRBV19; J gene: TRBJ2-7
CDR3 DNA: TGTGCCAGCAGCACCAGACAGGGGATGAACACTGAAGCTTTCTTT; CDR3 protein: CASSTRQGMNTEAFF; clone size: -; D gene: TRBD1; V gene: TRBV11-1; J gene: TRBJ1-1
CDR3 DNA: TGTGCCAGCAGCTTAGGCAGTGAAGTCTCTGGAAACACCATATATTTT; CDR3 protein: CASSLGSEVSGNTIYF; clone size: -; D gene: -; V gene: TRBV7-2; J gene: TRBJ1-3
CDR3 DNA: TGTGCCAGCAGCTTAAATTGGGCGGGGGTCGACAATGAGCAGTTCTTC; CDR3 protein: CASSLNWAGVDNEQFF; clone size: -; D gene: TRBD2; V gene: TRBV7-6; J gene: TRBJ2-1
CDR3 DNA: TGTGCCAGCAGCTTGGGCCGATCCTACGAGCAGTACTTC; CDR3 protein: CASSLGRSYEQYF; clone size: -; D gene: -; V gene: TRBV7-2; J gene: TRBJ2-7
CDR3 DNA: TGTGCCAGCAGCTGGGGGGGACAGGGTCTTTCGCCTGGAAACACCATATATTTT; CDR3 protein: CASSWGGQGLSPGNTIYF; clone size: -; D gene: TRBD1; V gene: TRBV7-9; J gene: TRBJ1-3
CDR3 DNA: TGTGCCAGCAGCTTAGAGAGGTGGAGTGACACCGGGGAGCTGTTTTTT; CDR3 protein: CASSLERWSDTGELFF; clone size: -; D gene: -; V gene: TRBV7-9; J gene: TRBJ2-2
CDR3 DNA: TGCGCCAGCAGCCTAGTGATGGAGTCCTCCTACGAGCAGTACTTC; CDR3 protein: CASSLVMESSYEQYF; clone size: -; D gene: -; V gene: TRBV4-1; J gene: TRBJ2-7
CDR3 DNA: TGCGCCAGCAGCTGGCGGCAGGGTCCGAAGTTGAATGAGCAGTTCTTC; CDR3 protein: CASSWRQGPKLNEQFF; clone size: -; D gene: -; V gene: TRBV5-1; J gene: TRBJ2-1
CDR3 DNA: TGTGCCAGCAGTCGATTGTACACCGGGACTAGTTTCCATGAGCAGTTCTTC; CDR3 protein: CASSRLYTGTSFHEQFF; clone size: -; D gene: TRBD2; V gene: TRBV14; J gene: TRBJ2-1
CDR3 DNA: TGTGCCAGCAGTCTTAGCGGGGGGCCAAGGATCGGGGAGCTGTTTTTT; CDR3 protein: CASSLSGGPRIGELFF; clone size: -; D gene: TRBD2; V gene: TRBV28; J gene: TRBJ2-2
CDR3 DNA: TGCAGCGTTGAAGTTGGTGGGGCAGAGCGCGAGCAGTACTTC; CDR3 protein: CSVEVGGAEREQYF; clone size: -; D gene: -; V gene: TRBV29-1; J gene: TRBJ2-7
CDR3 DNA: TGTGCCAGCATCTCAGGGCGGGAGACTGAAGCTTTCTTT; CDR3 protein: CASISGRETEAFF; clone size: -; D gene: -; V gene: TRBV6-5; J gene: TRBJ1-1
CDR3 DNA: TGTGCCAGCCTCGGGACAGGACCTAACACTGAAGCTTTCTTT; CDR3 protein: CASLGTGPNTEAFF; clone size: -; D gene: TRBD1; V gene: TRBV7-9; J gene: TRBJ1-1
CDR3 DNA: TGTGCCAGCAGTTCCCCCCGGGACAGGGCTCACCTCTCTGGAAACACCATATATTTT; CDR3 protein: CASSSPRDRAHLSGNTIYF; clone size: -; D gene: TRBD1; V gene: TRBV27; J gene: TRBJ1-3
CDR3 DNA: TGTGCAAGTCGCTTAGGCCTATGGACAGAACCTTTTAACTATGGCTACACCTTC; CDR3 protein: CASRLGLWTEPFNYGYTF; clone size: -; D gene: -; V gene: TRBV12-2; J gene: TRBJ1-2
CDR3 DNA: TGTGCCAGTAGGAAACTAGATGCCGGGGAGCTGTTTTTT; CDR3 protein: CASRKLDAGELFF; clone size: -; D gene: -; V gene: TRBV19; J gene: TRBJ2-2
CDR3 DNA: TGCAGCGTTCTCCGGGGTGACACCGGGGAGCTGTTTTTT; CDR3 protein: CSVLRGDTGELFF; clone size: -; D gene: -; V gene: TRBV29-1; J gene: TRBJ2-2
CDR3 DNA: TGTGCCAGCTCACCATTAATCACCGGGACAGGGGGTGGAAACACCATATATTTT; CDR3 protein: CASSPLITGTGGGNTIYF; clone size: -; D gene: TRBD1; V gene: TRBV18; J gene: TRBJ1-3
CDR3 DNA: TGTGCCAGCAGCTTAGACAGGGCTGAAGCTTTCTTT; CDR3 protein: CASSLDRAEAFF; clone size: few; D gene: TRBD1; V gene: TRBV6-5; J gene: TRBJ1-1
CDR3 DNA: TGTGCCAGCTCACCCCGGGGTAACACCGGGGAGCTGTTTTTT; CDR3 protein: CASSPRGNTGELFF; clone size: once; D gene: -; V gene: TRBV18; J gene: TRBJ2-2